What follows are 26 T cell receptor beta chains derived from one specimen sequenced in a study of blood T cells in healthy people across ages. Then a second PCR, running roughly 7 to 11 cycles, was carried out with a sample-barcoded 5' primer and a J-beta primer mix. TCRdb fed the 5' RACE reads into MiXCR, producing one record per CDR3 protein. The sample consists of about 510,000 distinct CDR3 sequences, roughly a quarter of them appearing once. The same data also contributed to another study, on T cells of mothers and their children.

Material: blood. The receptors were sampled from a boy aged 2 to 10 in good health.

Turning to this clonotype: An end of the junction does not agree with germline; a read error may underlie this. The chain recombines TRBV12-3 or TRBV12-4 with TRBJ2-5; no clear D gene. CDR3 size: 13 residues. CDR3 nucleotides: TGCGCCAGCACCCCGCGAGCCCTTGAGACCCAGTACTTC. This encodes CASTPRALETQYF.

This clonotype was seen only a few times. V and J are TRBV29-1 and TRBJ2-1, with D tentatively TRBD1 or TRBD2 (6 bases each). Gene TRBJ2-5 matches the end of the DNA better, so the J call may be wrong. Germline V gene lookup returns CDR1 SQVTM and CDR2 ANQGSEA. The CDR3 is 13 amino acids. CDR3 sequence reads: CSVVRGAGETQYF. DNA of the CDR3: TGCAGCGTTGTAAGGGGGGCCGGGGAGACCCAGTACTTC.

This clonotype was observed a handful of times. A read error may account for a junction end that differs from germline. The V and J genes are TRBV7-2 and TRBJ2-1, with 8 bases fitting TRBD2. CDR1 is SGHTA and CDR2 is FQGNSA in the germline V gene. CDR3 length: 15 residues. CDR3 residues: CASSSGSGANNERFF. CDR3 DNA: TGCGCCAGCAGCAGCGGTAGCGGGGCCAACAATGAGCGGTTCTTC. Looking up the rest from reference TRBV7-2 and TRBJ2-1 gives the full variable domain: GAGVSQSPSNKVTEKGKDVELRCDPISGHTALYWYRQSLGQGLEFLIYFQGNSAPDKSGLPSDRFSAERTGGSVSTLTIQRTQQEDSAVYLCASSSGSGANNERFFGPGTRLTVL.

There are a few counts of this clonotype. The chain links TRBV3-1 to TRBJ2-2; 7 positions match TRBD2. CDR3 length: 13 residues. Germline CDR1 is LGHDT and CDR2 is YNNKEL (reference sequence). V trimming: 3 bases; J trimming: 6 bases; junction bases outside the gene matches: 1. CDR3: CASSHTSAGELFF. The CDR3 DNA follows: TGTGCCAGCAGCCACACTAGCGCCGGGGAGCTGTTTTTT.

The sample holds a few counts of this clonotype. The rearrangement uses TRBV2 and TRBJ2-5; 8 bases agree with TRBD2. The better agreement between TRBJ2-1 and the DNA end casts doubt on the J call. This CDR3 has 12 amino acids. CDR1 is SNHLY, CDR2 FYNNEI, per germline. CDR3 sequence (DNA): TGTGCCAGCAGGTTTAGCGGGGCGGGGCAGTTCTTC. It encodes CASRFSGAGQFF.

This sequence joins TRBV4-1 and TRBJ2-1, with 15 bases fitting TRBD2. The germline V gene has CDR1 MGHRA and CDR2 YSYEKL. CDR3 length: 18 residues. Trimming cost V 4 bases and J 9 bases; bases outside gene matches: 13. The CDR3, as DNA: TGCGCCAGCAGCCGCCTACCAGGGACTAGCGGGGGGTACCCTGAGCAGTTCTTC. Translated: CASSRLPGTSGGYPEQFF.

This chain joins TRBV10-1 and TRBJ2-4; TRBD2 might be the D (6 bases). V shed 4 bases and J shed 9 bases, with 10 bases lying between them. The CDR3 contains 12 residues. The germline V gene has CDR1 WNHNN and CDR2 SYGVQD (reference sequence). This chain's CDR3 is CASSADGGIQYF. The CDR3 DNA sequence: TGCGCCAGCAGTGCAGACGGGGGCATTCAGTACTTC.

The CDR3 protein is CASSLNLAGELFF. CDR3 nucleotides: TGTGCCAGCAGCTTAAATTTAGCCGGGGAGCTGTTTTTT. The J gene is TRBJ2-2, the V gene TRBV5-6; D gene unclear. Germline V lookup: CDR1 SGHDT, CDR2 YYEEEE. This CDR3 is 13 amino acids long. Trimming shortened V by 2 bases and J by 6 bases, and 8 bases separated the two germline ends.

This clonotype occurred a few times. The chain employs TRBV20-1 and TRBJ2-5; a possible D gene is TRBD2 (6 bases). The DNA end lines up better with TRBJ2-1; the J call may be wrong. In germline, CDR1 is DFQATT, CDR2 SNEGSKA (reference sequence). The CDR3 extends over 13 amino acids. CDR3 DNA sequence: TGCAGTGCTGTCCGGGACTCGGCCCATGAGCAGTTCTTC. It translates to CSAVRDSAHEQFF.

This clonotype was detected only a few times. The chain uses TRBV25-1 and TRBJ1-2; D remains unclear. CDR1 MGHDK and CDR2 SYGVNS come from the germline V gene. V dropped 7 bases and J dropped 4 bases, with 13 bases sitting between them. The CDR3 loop spans 13 amino acids. CDR3 DNA: TGTGCCAGCATCTTGGACTTGAGCTATGGCTACACCTTC. This codes for CASILDLSYGYTF.

The chain joins TRBV5-1 to TRBJ2-3; TRBD1 might be the D (6 bases). Germline V gives CDR1 SGHRS, CDR2 YFSETQ. This CDR3 region has 14 residues. The ends were cut back, 6 bases at V and 4 bases at J, with 15 bases in the middle. The CDR3 sequence: CASKQGSTSDTQYF. CDR3 DNA: TGCGCCAGCAAGCAGGGGTCCACCTCAGATACGCAGTATTTT.

The CDR3 nucleotides are TGTGCCAGCAGCAGCCGGGCGAACTATGGCTACACCTTC. This encodes CASSSRANYGYTF. The V and J genes are TRBV7-2 and TRBJ1-2; D is unclear. Trimming cost V 5 bases and J 2 bases, with 9 bases left between them. Germline V gene sequence: CDR1 SGHTA, CDR2 FQGNSA. This CDR3 comprises 13 residues.

This sequence joins TRBV3-1 and TRBJ2-1; TRBD2 is a possible D gene (6 bases). V was clipped by 0 bases and J by 0 bases, with 21 bases between them. CDR3 length equals 20 residues. Per germline, CDR1 LGHDT and CDR2 YNNKEL (reference sequence). The CDR3 bases are TGTGCCAGCAGCCAAGACTCCATAGTGGGACTCTCAACCTCCTACAATGAGCAGTTCTTC. Protein product: CASSQDSIVGLSTSYNEQFF.

The chain uses TRBV4-2 and TRBJ2-1, with 9 bases lining up with TRBD2. The J call is uncertain, as TRBJ2-5 better fits the DNA end. The length of the CDR3 is 14 residues. Germline V CDR1 and CDR2: LGHNA, YNFKEQ. CDR3 coding DNA: TGTGCCAGCAGCCCCCAGCGGGGGGTAGAGACCCAGTACTTC. Encoded protein: CASSPQRGVETQYF.

The V and J genes are TRBV11-2 and TRBJ2-5; D could derive from TRBD1 or TRBD2 (6 bases each). Germline V gene lookup returns CDR1 SGHAT and CDR2 FQNNGV. The V and J ends lost 5 bases and 1 base respectively, with 14 bases between them. The CDR3 sequence is 15 residues long. The CDR3 region has the DNA TGTGCCAGCAGCCTCTTCGGGGGCCGCCAAGAGACCCAGTACTTC. Its protein product is CASSLFGGRQETQYF.

The genes are TRBV19 and TRBJ1-4; no reliable D call. Trimming left V 5 bases short and J 6 bases short, with 7 bases between. The CDR3 length is 12 residues. Germline-derived CDR1 and CDR2 are LNHDA and SQIVND (reference sequence). The CDR3 region is CASSASDEKLFF. The CDR3, as DNA: TGTGCCAGTAGTGCCTCGGATGAAAAACTGTTTTTT. The variable domain in full, with the rest retrieved from reference TRBV19 and TRBJ1-4, is DGGITQSPKYLFRKEGQNVTLSCEQNLNHDAMYWYRQDPGQGLRLIYYSQIVNDFQKGDIAEGYSVSREKKESFPLTVTSAQKNPTAFYLCASSASDEKLFFGSGTQLSVL.

J is TRBJ2-5 and V is TRBV29-1; 8 nucleotides line up with TRBD1. J gave up 5 bases and V 4 bases, and 6 bases lay outside the gene matches. Looked up from germline, CDR1 is SQVTM and CDR2 is ANQGSEA. This CDR3 region has 13 residues. CDR3 sequence: CSVGQGRHETQYF. For the CDR3, the DNA is TGCAGCGTTGGACAGGGGAGGCACGAGACCCAGTACTTC.

The rearrangement links TRBV6-2 or TRBV6-3 to TRBJ1-5; a possible D gene is TRBD1 (5 bases). The germline V gene encodes CDR1 MNHEY and CDR2 SVGEGT. The germline V and J ends were trimmed by 2 bases and 0 bases, with 11 bases remaining between them. The CDR3 is made up of 16 amino acids. This CDR3 reads CASSYGGSYSNQPQHF. The CDR3, as DNA: TGTGCCAGCAGTTACGGGGGAAGCTATAGCAATCAGCCCCAGCATTTT.

V usage is TRBV7-8 and J usage is TRBJ1-2; the match to TRBD1 covers 8 bases. Germline V lookup: CDR1 SGHVS, CDR2 FQNEAQ. V lost 2 bases and J lost 7; bases outside the gene matches: 9. This CDR3 spans 15 amino acids. The CDR3: CASSLWQGAKGGYTF. The CDR3 DNA reads as TGTGCCAGCAGCTTATGGCAGGGGGCGAAGGGTGGCTACACCTTC.

In this sample, this clonotype turned up a few times. This chain uses TRBV20-1 with TRBJ2-1, with 8 bases identical to TRBD1. Trimming cost V 6 bases and J 8 bases; bases outside gene matches: 24. The germline CDR1 and CDR2 sequences are DFQATT and SNEGSKA (reference sequence). The CDR3 extends over 18 amino acids. In nucleotides, the CDR3 is TGCAGTGCCGGGGGACAGGCTCGAGGGGGTAAGGACGGCGATGAGCAGTTCTTC. Residues: CSAGGQARGGKDGDEQFF.

This chain uses TRBV11-2 with TRBJ2-3; D perhaps matches TRBD2 (5 bases). Germline V gene sequence: CDR1 SGHAT, CDR2 FQNNGV. The CDR3 runs 16 residues. V shed 4 bases and J shed 6 bases, with 20 bases lying between them. The CDR3 nucleotides are TGTGCCAGCAGCTACCCAGACGGAGGTATCTTGGATACGCAGTATTTT. Translation: CASSYPDGGILDTQYF.

The rearrangement uses TRBV7-9 and TRBJ2-7, with 8 bases that match TRBD2. V lost 5 bases to trimming and J lost 2 bases; unmatched junction nucleotides: 5. The germline gives CDR1 SEHNR, CDR2 FQNEAQ (reference sequence). CDR3 length equals 14 residues. CDR3 sequence: CASSTSGSPYEQYF. CDR3 nucleotide sequence: TGTGCCAGCAGCACTAGCGGATCCCCCTACGAGCAGTACTTC.

V usage is TRBV7-2 and J usage is TRBJ1-2, with 7 bases that match TRBD1. There are 13 residues in the CDR3. V dropped 1 base and J dropped 6; count of bases not matched to a gene: 2. Germline V gene sequence: CDR1 SGHTA, CDR2 FQGNSA. The CDR3 here is CASSLGGTDGYTF. In DNA form, the CDR3 reads TGTGCCAGCAGCTTAGGGGGGACAGATGGCTACACCTTC.

The chain has TRBV23-1 and TRBJ2-5; 7 bases fit TRBD1. The DNA end favors TRBJ2-7, so the J call may be wrong. TRBV23-1 is recorded as an ORF, its role being uncertain. This CDR3 has 14 amino acids. CDR3 DNA: TGCGCCAGCAGTCGCCCTGACAGGGCCTACGAGCAGTACTTC. This encodes CASSRPDRAYEQYF.

This clonotype was counted only a few times. The chain joins TRBV18 to TRBJ2-3, with 12 nucleotides matching TRBD2. J lost 3 bases, V lost 6 bases, and 7 bases had no gene match. The CDR3 consists of 16 residues. Germline lookup yields CDR1 KGHSH and CDR2 LQKENI. The CDR3: CASSLTSGSRTDTQYF. The CDR3 DNA sequence: TGTGCCAGCTCCCTGACTAGCGGGAGTAGAACAGATACGCAGTATTTT.

The chain has TRBV13 and TRBJ2-5, with D possibly TRBD2 on 5 matching bases. The DNA end is more similar to TRBJ2-1, so the J call may be wrong. The CDR3 is 14 amino acids. Germline V CDR1 and CDR2: PRHDT, FYEKMQ (reference sequence). The CDR3 DNA is TGTGCCAGCAGCTTTCGCCAACGGGGATATGAGCAGTTCTTC. Its protein is CASSFRQRGYEQFF.